This T cell receptor (beta chain) was sequenced in a study of human T cells and chemical hapten exposure. Specified time point: patch test 1, 2 weeks after DPC sensitization. Treatment described: therapeutic diphenylcyclopropenone sensitization with weekly scalp DPC. Between the trimmed V and J ends, which lost 5 bases and 5 bases, there was a span of 7 bases. This CDR3 comprises 12 residues. Germline V gives CDR1 SGHTA, CDR2 FQGNSA. TCRdb called the RACE reads again in MiXCR, with one record for every CDR3 protein. The sample yields tens of thousands of distinct CDR3 sequences, more than 9% seen once.

The sequence derives from a man aged 35 to 55 with alopecia areata. Some clones in this sample may be carry-over from other donors' samples. This chain connects TRBV7-2 to TRBJ2-1; no firm D call. The starting material was whole blood, obtained in connection with sensitization to the hapten diphenylcyclopropenone (DPC). The CDR3 reads CASSAYNNEQFF. DNA of the CDR3: TGTGCCAGCAGCGCCTACAACAATGAGCAGTTCTTC.